Listed below are T cell receptor beta chains from one sample, sequenced in a study of T cell responses to AZD1222 COVID-19 vaccine. Data came from immunoSEQ multiplex PCR; TCRdb stores just in-frame clones and leaves some out. The sample lists 140,000 to 150,000 clones; 90% to 95% were seen once. Material: peripheral blood, obtained on day 0 of AZD1222 vaccination. These receptors originate from an adult in good health. CDR3s include the opening cysteine and the closing phenylalanine or tryptophan. The D gene is left open where the match is weak. Clone size is shown for a subset of rows, as once, few, many or a class of expanded clone.

J gene: TRBJ1-5
clone size: .
D gene: .
V gene: TRBV19
CDR3 protein: CASSIDRYQPQHF
CDR3 DNA: TGTGCCAGTAGTATCGACAGGTACCAGCCCCAGCATTTT

J gene: TRBJ1-2
clone size: .
D gene: .
V gene: TRBV7-8
CDR3 protein: CASSSPTRLGGYTF
CDR3 DNA: TGTGCCAGCAGCTCCCCGACACGCCTCGGGGGCTACACCTTC

J gene: TRBJ2-1
clone size: .
D gene: TRBD2
V gene: TRBV27
CDR3 protein: CASKKGLVISQVGGYNEQFF
CDR3 DNA: TGTGCCAGCAAGAAGGGACTAGTCATATCCCAGGTCGGTGGATACAATGAGCAGTTCTTC

J gene: TRBJ2-7
clone size: .
D gene: .
V gene: TRBV27
CDR3 protein: CASRLPVGKAPYEQYF
CDR3 DNA: TGTGCCAGCAGGCTCCCGGTCGGGAAGGCCCCCTACGAGCAGTACTTC

J gene: TRBJ2-7
clone size: once
D gene: .
V gene: TRBV4-1
CDR3 protein: CASSSPTYEQYF
CDR3 DNA: TGCGCCAGCAGTTCTCCAACCTACGAGCAGTACTTC

J gene: TRBJ2-7
clone size: .
D gene: .
V gene: TRBV2
CDR3 protein: CASSVDGGGSYEQYF
CDR3 DNA: TGTGCCAGCAGTGTGGATGGCGGCGGCTCCTACGAGCAGTACTTC

J gene: TRBJ2-5
clone size: .
D gene: TRBD1
V gene: TRBV11-3
CDR3 protein: CASSLRAFGTDWPETQYF
CDR3 DNA: TGTGCCAGCAGCTTACGTGCTTTCGGGACAGACTGGCCAGAGACCCAGTACTTC

J gene: TRBJ1-5
clone size: once
D gene: .
V gene: TRBV5-1
CDR3 protein: CASSSRPGGDQPQHF
CDR3 DNA: TGCGCCAGCAGCTCCCGTCCCGGGGGGGATCAGCCCCAGCATTTT

J gene: TRBJ1-1
clone size: .
D gene: .
V gene: TRBV5-4
CDR3 protein: CASSLAYGTEAFF
CDR3 DNA: TGTGCCAGCAGCTTGGCGTATGGCACTGAAGCTTTCTTT

J gene: TRBJ1-1
clone size: .
D gene: TRBD1
V gene: TRBV12-3/TRBV12-4
CDR3 protein: CASSLTGRTEAFF
CDR3 DNA: TGTGCCAGCAGTCTGACAGGGAGGACTGAAGCTTTCTTT

J gene: TRBJ2-7
clone size: .
D gene: .
V gene: TRBV12-3/TRBV12-4
CDR3 protein: CASSLVDGYEQYF
CDR3 DNA: TGTGCCAGCAGTTTAGTCGACGGCTACGAGCAGTACTTC

J gene: TRBJ2-3
clone size: .
D gene: TRBD2
V gene: TRBV4-2
CDR3 protein: CASSMRGTSGSTDTQYF
CDR3 DNA: TGTGCCAGCAGCATGAGGGGGACTAGCGGGAGCACAGATACGCAGTATTTT

J gene: TRBJ2-1
clone size: .
D gene: .
V gene: TRBV5-1
CDR3 protein: CASSPLDRWANEQFF
CDR3 DNA: TGCGCCAGCAGCCCCCTCGACAGGTGGGCGAATGAGCAGTTCTTC

J gene: TRBJ1-2
clone size: .
D gene: TRBD1
V gene: TRBV7-9
CDR3 protein: CASSATGTGLRDGYTF
CDR3 DNA: TGTGCCAGCAGCGCAACAGGGACAGGTCTTCGGGATGGCTACACCTTC

J gene: TRBJ2-1
clone size: .
D gene: TRBD1
V gene: TRBV6-2/TRBV6-3
CDR3 protein: CASSSNTGQGYNEQFF
CDR3 DNA: TGTGCCAGCAGCTCAAATACGGGACAGGGCTACAATGAGCAGTTCTTC

J gene: TRBJ1-1
clone size: .
D gene: .
V gene: TRBV19
CDR3 protein: CASSRRQASLNTEAFF
CDR3 DNA: TGTGCCAGTAGCCGACGCCAGGCTAGCTTGAACACTGAAGCTTTCTTT

J gene: TRBJ2-7
clone size: .
D gene: TRBD1
V gene: TRBV5-8
CDR3 protein: CASSLVGQGIYEQYF
CDR3 DNA: TGTGCCAGCAGCTTGGTCGGACAGGGTATCTACGAGCAGTACTTC

J gene: TRBJ1-1
clone size: .
D gene: .
V gene: TRBV4-3
CDR3 protein: CASSQDGAMNTEAFF
CDR3 DNA: TGCGCCAGCAGCCAAGATGGGGCCATGAACACTGAAGCTTTCTTT

J gene: TRBJ2-1
clone size: .
D gene: TRBD2
V gene: TRBV18
CDR3 protein: CASSPSTGGYNEQFF
CDR3 DNA: TGTGCCAGCTCACCATCCACGGGGGGGTACAATGAGCAGTTCTTC

J gene: TRBJ2-1
clone size: once
D gene: TRBD1
V gene: TRBV7-9
CDR3 protein: CASSPRQGSEQFF
CDR3 DNA: TGTGCCAGCAGCCCCCGACAGGGAAGTGAGCAGTTCTTC

J gene: TRBJ1-4
clone size: .
D gene: .
V gene: TRBV20-1
CDR3 protein: CSAEGGEKLFF
CDR3 DNA: TGCAGTGCGGAGGGAGGGGAAAAACTGTTTTTT

J gene: TRBJ2-7
clone size: .
D gene: .
V gene: TRBV7-2
CDR3 protein: CASSPSALEQYF
CDR3 DNA: TGTGCCAGCAGCCCATCGGCGCTCGAGCAGTACTTC

J gene: TRBJ1-2
clone size: few
D gene: .
V gene: TRBV19
CDR3 protein: CASSIAGGVYGYTF
CDR3 DNA: TGTGCCAGTAGTATCGCGGGGGGCGTCTATGGCTACACCTTC

J gene: TRBJ1-1
clone size: .
D gene: .
V gene: TRBV2
CDR3 protein: CASSEHQVGAFF
CDR3 DNA: TGTGCCAGCAGTGAACATCAGGTTGGGGCTTTCTTT

J gene: TRBJ2-7
clone size: .
D gene: TRBD1
V gene: TRBV6-5
CDR3 protein: CASSYDRGLYEQYF
CDR3 DNA: TGTGCCAGCAGTTACGACAGGGGGCTTTACGAGCAGTACTTC

J gene: TRBJ2-6
clone size: .
D gene: .
V gene: TRBV2
CDR3 protein: CASSDVGGAGANVLTF
CDR3 DNA: TGTGCCAGCAGTGATGTGGGGGGCGCTGGGGCCAACGTCCTGACTTTC

J gene: TRBJ2-5
clone size: .
D gene: .
V gene: TRBV13
CDR3 protein: CASSAPGLAETQYF
CDR3 DNA: TGTGCCAGCAGCGCCCCTGGACTGGCGGAGACCCAGTACTTC

J gene: TRBJ2-7
clone size: .
D gene: TRBD1
V gene: TRBV9
CDR3 protein: CASSVSGTVSYEQYF
CDR3 DNA: TGTGCCAGCAGCGTTTCCGGGACAGTCTCCTACGAGCAGTACTTC

J gene: TRBJ2-2
clone size: once
D gene: .
V gene: TRBV29-1
CDR3 protein: CSGVGAGANTGELFF
CDR3 DNA: TGCAGCGGTGTGGGGGCAGGTGCGAACACCGGGGAGCTGTTTTTT

J gene: TRBJ2-5
clone size: .
D gene: .
V gene: TRBV6-6
CDR3 protein: CASSLPEGPGTQYF
CDR3 DNA: TGTGCCAGCAGCCTCCCCGAGGGGCCCGGGACCCAGTACTTC

J gene: TRBJ1-2
clone size: .
D gene: TRBD1
V gene: TRBV14
CDR3 protein: CASSHGDRWNYGYTF
CDR3 DNA: TGTGCCAGCAGCCATGGGGACAGGTGGAACTATGGCTACACCTTC

J gene: TRBJ1-2
clone size: .
D gene: .
V gene: TRBV2
CDR3 protein: CASSVAGAFGYGYTF
CDR3 DNA: TGTGCCAGCAGTGTGGCGGGGGCTTTCGGCTATGGCTACACCTTC

J gene: TRBJ1-2
clone size: .
D gene: TRBD1
V gene: TRBV25-1
CDR3 protein: CASSEGTGRGRGYTF
CDR3 DNA: TGTGCCAGCAGTGAAGGGACAGGGAGGGGTCGGGGCTACACCTTC

J gene: TRBJ1-5
clone size: few
D gene: .
V gene: TRBV10-3
CDR3 protein: CAAQEGSNQPQHF
CDR3 DNA: TGTGCCGCCCAGGAAGGGAGCAATCAGCCCCAGCATTTT

J gene: TRBJ1-4
clone size: .
D gene: .
V gene: TRBV20-1
CDR3 protein: CSASQGTKLFF
CDR3 DNA: TGCAGTGCCAGCCAGGGTACGAAACTGTTTTTT

J gene: TRBJ2-3
clone size: .
D gene: .
V gene: TRBV5-1
CDR3 protein: CASSREYYGSFDLGYF
CDR3 DNA: TGCGCCAGCTCCCGGGAATACTACGGCTCCTTTGACCTTGGGTATTTT

J gene: TRBJ1-6
clone size: .
D gene: .
V gene: TRBV5-1
CDR3 protein: CASSLAGRSPLHF
CDR3 DNA: TGCGCCAGCAGCTTGGCCGGTAGATCACCCCTCCACTTT

J gene: TRBJ2-2
clone size: .
D gene: TRBD1
V gene: TRBV12-5
CDR3 protein: CASGSRTGETGELFF
CDR3 DNA: TGTGCTAGTGGTTCCCGGACAGGGGAGACCGGGGAGCTGTTTTTT

J gene: TRBJ1-1
clone size: .
D gene: TRBD1
V gene: TRBV4-2
CDR3 protein: CASSQGTGAGTEAFF
CDR3 DNA: TGTGCCAGCAGCCAGGGAACAGGGGCAGGTACTGAAGCTTTCTTT

J gene: TRBJ2-7
clone size: .
D gene: .
V gene: TRBV10-3
CDR3 protein: CAISGLSSSYEQYF
CDR3 DNA: TGTGCCATCAGTGGGCTGTCGAGCTCCTACGAGCAGTACTTC

J gene: TRBJ1-1
clone size: .
D gene: .
V gene: TRBV6-5
CDR3 protein: CASLGSGYTEAFF
CDR3 DNA: TGTGCCAGCCTCGGGTCGGGTTATACTGAAGCTTTCTTT

J gene: TRBJ2-1
clone size: .
D gene: .
V gene: TRBV7-6
CDR3 protein: CASSTPEGEAYNEQFF
CDR3 DNA: TGTGCCAGCAGCACCCCGGAGGGGGAGGCCTACAATGAGCAGTTCTTC

J gene: TRBJ1-2
clone size: .
D gene: .
V gene: TRBV19
CDR3 protein: CASNGGRGRGSNYGYTF
CDR3 DNA: TGTGCCAGTAACGGGGGGCGGGGCCGGGGGAGTAACTATGGCTACACCTTC

J gene: TRBJ1-1
clone size: .
D gene: TRBD1
V gene: TRBV6-6
CDR3 protein: CASSRALKHYRGPEAFF
CDR3 DNA: TGTGCCAGCAGTCGGGCCTTAAAACATTACAGGGGGCCTGAAGCTTTCTTT

J gene: TRBJ2-1
clone size: .
D gene: .
V gene: TRBV5-6
CDR3 protein: CASSRQFFSSYNEQFF
CDR3 DNA: TGTGCCAGCAGCAGACAGTTTTTTAGCTCCTACAATGAGCAGTTCTTC

J gene: TRBJ2-1
clone size: .
D gene: .
V gene: TRBV3-1/TRBV3-2
CDR3 protein: CASSHEERKSSYNEQFF
CDR3 DNA: TGTGCCAGCAGCCATGAGGAGCGGAAGAGCTCCTACAATGAGCAGTTCTTC

J gene: TRBJ2-1
clone size: .
D gene: .
V gene: TRBV6-5
CDR3 protein: CASRVAYNEQFF
CDR3 DNA: TGTGCCAGCAGGGTAGCCTACAATGAGCAGTTCTTC

J gene: TRBJ2-2
clone size: .
D gene: TRBD1
V gene: TRBV28
CDR3 protein: CASRSTGRFTGELFF
CDR3 DNA: TGTGCCAGCAGGTCGACAGGGCGATTCACCGGGGAGCTGTTTTTT

J gene: TRBJ1-3
clone size: few
D gene: .
V gene: TRBV21-1
CDR3 protein: CASTAGEGFGNTIYF
CDR3 DNA: TGTGCCAGCACCGCAGGGGAAGGGTTCGGAAACACCATATATTTT

J gene: TRBJ2-7
clone size: .
D gene: .
V gene: TRBV28
CDR3 protein: CASSTQLESSYEQYF
CDR3 DNA: TGTGCCAGCAGTACCCAACTAGAGAGCTCCTACGAGCAGTACTTC